This T cell receptor beta chain was found in a study of blood T cell repertoires in COVID-19. Study-wide context: In each case, the material was cDNA or gDNA derived from T cells, B-cell-depleted T cells, or PBMCs.

The CDR3 loop spans 14 amino acids. Per germline, CDR1 GTSNPN and CDR2 SVGIG (reference sequence). The junction had 2 bases not matched to a gene; V was cut back by 2 bases and J by 2 bases. Per the original methods: Reference gene primer amplification in the assay estimated nucleated cell counts. Method: immunoSEQ multiplex PCR; TCRdb's copy keeps in-frame clones and lacks some. V and J calls plus clone size are reproduced from that table; the DNA served to infer D and trimming. This sample has 200,000 to 250,000 clones, with approximately 91% found just once. Seattle patients were enrolled during active infection and followed longitudinally.

The source material was peripheral blood. The clonotype comes from a man in his fifties with COVID-19, enrolled during active disease. The rearrangement uses TRBV30 and TRBJ2-4; TRBD1 matches at 8 bases. CDR3 DNA sequence: TGTGCCTGGAGTACAGGGGGTTCCAAAAACATTCAGTACTTC. This translates into CAWSTGGSKNIQYF.